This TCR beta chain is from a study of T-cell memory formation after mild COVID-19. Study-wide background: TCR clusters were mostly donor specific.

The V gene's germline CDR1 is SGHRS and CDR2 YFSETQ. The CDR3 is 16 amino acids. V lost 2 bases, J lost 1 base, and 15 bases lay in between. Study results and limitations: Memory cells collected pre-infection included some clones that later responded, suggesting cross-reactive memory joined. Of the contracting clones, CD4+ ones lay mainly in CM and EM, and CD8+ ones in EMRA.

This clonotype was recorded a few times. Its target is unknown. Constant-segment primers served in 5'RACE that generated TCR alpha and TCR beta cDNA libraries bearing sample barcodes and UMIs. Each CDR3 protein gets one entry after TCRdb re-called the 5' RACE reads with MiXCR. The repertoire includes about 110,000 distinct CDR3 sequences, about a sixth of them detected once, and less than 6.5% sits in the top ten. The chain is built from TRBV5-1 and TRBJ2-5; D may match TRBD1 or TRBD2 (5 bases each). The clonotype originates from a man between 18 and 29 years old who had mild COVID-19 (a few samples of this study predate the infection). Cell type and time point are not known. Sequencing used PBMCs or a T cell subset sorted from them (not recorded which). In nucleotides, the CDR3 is TGCGCCAGCAGCTTTGGGGGTGCCGGGACCCAAGAGACCCAGTACTTC. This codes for CASSFGGAGTQETQYF.